A selection of T cell receptor beta chains follows, all from one sample in a study of blood T cell repertoires in COVID-19. Method: immunoSEQ multiplex PCR; TCRdb's copy keeps in-frame clones and lacks some. Of some 200,000 clones detected, around 81% appear once; the ten largest clones hold approximately 2.4%. The sequenced sample consisted of peripheral blood. These receptors were collected from a human donor with acute or convalescent COVID-19. The donor label of this sample is uncertain. Both conserved end residues are part of each CDR3. A D gene is named only where the DNA matches it firmly. Clone size appears in some rows only: once, few, many, or a class for an expanded clone.

clone_size d_call j_call v_call cdr3_aa cdr3_nt
NA TRBD1 TRBJ1-1 TRBV6-1 CASSPSTGTGTEAFF TGTGCCAGCAGTCCGTCGACAGGGACGGGCACTGAAGCTTTCTTT
NA NA TRBJ1-3 TRBV5-1 CASSGSGGSGNTIYF TGCGCCAGCAGCGGGTCGGGGGGTTCTGGAAACACCATATATTTT
NA NA TRBJ2-7 TRBV11-2 CASSPRPWEISYEQYF TGTGCCAGCAGCCCCCGTCCCTGGGAGATCTCCTACGAGCAGTACTTC
NA TRBD2 TRBJ2-1 TRBV9 CASSVNWGTNNEQFF TGTGCCAGCAGCGTAAACTGGGGGACTAACAATGAGCAGTTCTTC
NA NA TRBJ2-4 TRBV5-4 CASSLGQATSSAKNIQYF TGTGCCAGCAGCTTGGGACAGGCAACCTCTTCTGCCAAAAACATTCAGTACTTC
few TRBD2 TRBJ2-1 TRBV10-1 CASSLAGTNNEQFF TGCGCCAGCAGTCTAGCGGGCACTAACAATGAGCAGTTCTTC
once TRBD2 TRBJ2-7 TRBV6-5 CASSRTSGSSYEQYF TGTGCCAGCAGCCGGACTAGCGGCAGCTCCTACGAGCAGTACTTC
NA NA TRBJ1-5 TRBV18 CASSIGGGNQPQHF TGTGCCAGCTCGATAGGGGGGGGCAATCAGCCCCAGCATTTT
NA NA TRBJ2-7 TRBV7-9 CASSLERNRDEQYF TGTGCCAGCAGCTTAGAGAGAAACCGAGACGAGCAGTACTTC
NA TRBD2 TRBJ2-7 TRBV28 CASSLLRTSGRALRGEQYF TGTGCCAGCAGTTTACTGCGGACTAGCGGGAGGGCCCTAAGGGGCGAGCAGTACTTC
NA TRBD2 TRBJ2-3 TRBV5-4 CASSVSSGGTDTQYF TGTGCCAGCAGCGTCTCTAGCGGAGGCACAGATACGCAGTATTTT
NA TRBD2 TRBJ2-7 TRBV11-2 CASSPKGASGTIYEQYF TGTGCCAGCAGCCCTAAAGGGGCTAGCGGAACAATTTACGAGCAGTACTTC
once NA TRBJ2-5 TRBV9 CASSVDQGETQYF TGTGCCAGCAGCGTAGACCAGGGCGAGACCCAGTACTTC
NA NA TRBJ2-3 TRBV5-1 CASSKLPHRADTQYF TGCGCCAGCAGCAAACTACCACACCGTGCGGATACGCAGTATTTT
NA TRBD1 TRBJ1-1 TRBV5-6 CASSLLDRDTTEAFF TGTGCCAGCAGCTTATTGGACAGGGATACCACTGAAGCTTTCTTT
NA TRBD2 TRBJ2-1 TRBV7-6 CASSLGGGSSGSYNEQFF TGTGCCAGCAGCTTAGGAGGGGGTTCTAGCGGGTCCTACAATGAGCAGTTCTTC